This T cell receptor (beta chain) is from a study of blood T cells in healthy people across ages. Study-level results: The long-lived group displayed more naive CD4+ cells, plus higher diversity, than the aged donors did.

Germline V gene sequence: CDR1 ENHRY, CDR2 SYGVKD. CDR3 length equals 14 residues. The V end was cut by 10 bases, the J end by 1 base, with 16 bases between. A note on this clonotype: What it binds is not known.

Donor samples were obtained from healthy Caucasian individuals from Russia, aged about 6 to 100. A J-beta primer mix and a sample-barcoded 5' primer were used in a second PCR of about 6 to 12 cycles. Each cDNA molecule carried a tag from a template-switch adaptor that contained 12 random nucleotides. TCRdb fed the 5' RACE reads into MiXCR, producing one record per CDR3 protein. The data show around 1.5 million distinct CDR3 sequences, about 43% seen once. The specimen was blood. The rearrangement joins TRBV10-3 to TRBJ2-5; D possibly matches TRBD1 or TRBD2 (5 bases each). The clonotype originates from a woman between 18 and 29 years old in good health. The CDR3 region has the DNA TGTGCCACAGGGCAGGGTGGGACCCAAGAGACCCAGTACTTC. Amino acids: CATGQGGTQETQYF.